The next 16 T cell receptor beta chains were all read from a single sample in a study of blood T cell repertoires in COVID-19 (dated by TCRdb to 2020 to 2022). Libraries were constructed by the immunoSEQ multiplex PCR assay. TCRdb's version of the immuneACCESS table is confined to in-frame rearrangements and falls short of the full clone set. An unresolved V gene accounts for under half of the shortfall where checked; the remainder is of unknown origin. The sample yields 210,000 or so clones; approximately 80% were counted once. The ten largest account for about 10% of the sample. The source material was peripheral blood. These receptors were taken from a woman older than 75 with acute or convalescent COVID-19.

This chain uses TRBV27 with TRBJ2-1; TRBD2 aligns across 8 bases. Germline CDR1 and CDR2: MNHEY and SMNVEV (reference sequence). Unmatched junction bases numbered 6, after V lost 2 bases and J lost 3 bases. The CDR3 totals 16 residues. Here the CDR3 DNA reads TGTGCCAGCAGTTTAGGCTCTAGCGGGTACTACAATGAGCAGTTCTTC. It codes for CASSLGSSGYYNEQFF.

The chain combines TRBV14 with TRBJ1-3; D remains ambiguous. V was trimmed by 6 bases and J by 1 base, leaving 10 bases between them. The germline V gene encodes CDR1 SGHDN and CDR2 FVKESK. CDR3 length equals 14 residues. The CDR3 DNA sequence: TGTGCCAGCAGGGCAGGTTCATCTGGAAACACCATATATTTT. Translating it yields CASRAGSSGNTIYF.

V is TRBV9 and J is TRBJ1-2; TRBD1 matches at 9 bases. The CDR3 consists of 18 residues. Germline CDR1 reads SGDLS; CDR2 reads YYNGEE. Germline trimming cut 0 bases from V and 5 bases from J; bases unmatched to any gene: 14. The CDR3 sequence is CASSVADTGTGRRYGYTF. CDR3 nucleotides: TGTGCCAGCAGCGTAGCCGATACCGGGACAGGGAGAAGGTATGGCTACACCTTC. The whole variable domain, remainder taken from reference TRBV9 and TRBJ1-2, is DSGVTQTPKHLITATGQRVTLRCSPRSGDLSVYWYQQSLDQGLQFLIQYYNGEERAKGNILERFSAQQFPDLHSELNLSSLELGDSALYFCASSVADTGTGRRYGYTFGSGTRLTVV.

Concerning this clone: A much larger clone differs from this one at a single base, so this may be a read error. This sequence joins TRBV27 and TRBJ1-6; TRBD1 agrees at 7 bases. This CDR3 spans 13 amino acids. In germline, CDR1 is MNHEY, CDR2 SMNVEV (reference sequence). V shed 6 bases, J shed 6 bases, and the junction held 2 bases outside the gene matches. CDR3: CASSQGGNSPLHF. In nucleotides, the CDR3 is TGTGCCAGCAGCCAGGGGGGTAATTCACCCCTCCACTTT.

The chain links TRBV11-2 to TRBJ1-3; 7 nucleotides agree with TRBD1. Germline V CDR1 and CDR2: SGHAT, FQNNGV. The CDR3 contains 14 residues. V shed 7 bases and J 1 base; nucleotides not matched to a gene: 4. The CDR3, as DNA: TGTGCCAGCATACTCAGGGGGTCTGGAAACACCATATATTTT. Translated, it gives CASILRGSGNTIYF.

The J gene is TRBJ1-3, the V gene TRBV27; tentatively, D is TRBD1 (5 bases). The V end lost 5 bases, the J end lost 0 bases, and 14 bases lay between the germline ends. CDR1 and CDR2 (germline): MNHEY, SMNVEV (reference sequence). The CDR3 is 16 residues long. The CDR3 DNA reads as TGTGCCAGCAGTCCGCGGGACGGAGGCTCTGGAAACACCATATATTTT. Translating it yields CASSPRDGGSGNTIYF.

The genes are TRBV5-1 and TRBJ2-3, with 9 bases aligning to TRBD2. The CDR3 sequence is 16 residues long. Germline V lookup: CDR1 SGHRS, CDR2 YFSETQ. After removal of 5 bases from V and 3 bases from J, the junction contained 10 bases not matched to a gene. The CDR3 reads CASRLAGEIGTDTQYF. The CDR3 DNA sequence: TGCGCCAGCAGATTAGCGGGAGAGATCGGGACAGATACGCAGTATTTT.

The gene calls are TRBV24-1 and TRBJ2-5, with 7 bases fitting TRBD2. Trimming took 3 bases from V and 4 from J; bases not matched to a gene: 7. The CDR3 loop spans 15 amino acids. From germline, CDR1 is KGHDR and CDR2 SFDVKD. The CDR3 sequence: CATSDVWEGGETQYF. The CDR3 bases are TGTGCCACCAGTGATGTGTGGGAGGGCGGAGAGACCCAGTACTTC.

The chain joins TRBV7-3 to TRBJ2-4; 14 nucleotides match TRBD2. The J segment lost 5 bases and the V segment lost 6 bases, leaving 6 bases of the junction unmatched. Germline loops: CDR1 SGHTA, CDR2 FQGTGA. CDR3 size: 16 residues. The CDR3, as DNA: TGTGCCAGCAGTAACCCGGGACTAGCGGGGGAAAACATTCAGTACTTC. Protein product: CASSNPGLAGENIQYF.

The V call is TRBV6-5, the J call TRBJ2-7; weak D call: TRBD1 (6 bases). V lost 7 bases, J lost 6 bases, and 19 bases lay in between. This CDR3 has 14 amino acids. Germline assignment: CDR1 MNHEY and CDR2 SVGAGI. This CDR3 is CASKNQGQAFEQYF. The DNA of the CDR3 is TGTGCCAGCAAGAACCAGGGGCAGGCCTTCGAGCAGTACTTC.

V is TRBV30 and J is TRBJ2-3; 8 nucleotides match TRBD1. The CDR3 contains 15 residues. Germline-derived CDR1 and CDR2 are GTSNPN and SVGIG (reference sequence). V lost 5 bases to trimming and J lost 0 bases; unmatched junction nucleotides: 7. CDR3 sequence reads: CAWDRQGTSTDTQYF. For the CDR3, the DNA is TGTGCCTGGGATAGACAGGGGACTAGCACAGATACGCAGTATTTT.

About this clone: Other nucleotide sequences in the sample specify the same CDR3. This rearrangement joins TRBV30 to TRBJ1-2; D unclear. There are 13 residues in the CDR3. Trimming removed 0 bases at V and 3 bases at J, with 8 bases between. Per the germline V gene, CDR1 is GTSNPN and CDR2 is SVGIG (reference sequence). The CDR3 bases are TGTGCCTGGAGTGTGAACCGAGACTATGGCTACACCTTC. Amino acid sequence: CAWSVNRDYGYTF.

V gene TRBV7-9 combines with J gene TRBJ1-4; possibly TRBD1 for D (5 bases). Trimming left V 1 base short and J 5 bases short, with 11 bases between. CDR1 SEHNR and CDR2 FQNEAQ come from the germline V gene (reference sequence). The CDR3 has 15 amino acids. The CDR3 sequence is CASSLGLTENEKLFF. In nucleotides, the CDR3 is TGTGCCAGCAGCTTAGGGTTGACAGAGAATGAAAAACTGTTTTTT.

V is TRBV5-1 and J is TRBJ2-5, with a weak D call TRBD1 (6 bases). The CDR3 length is 13 residues. Germline CDR1 is SGHRS and CDR2 is YFSETQ. V was shortened by 9 bases and J by 5 bases, with 17 bases between the two germline ends. The CDR3 sequence is CATRTGRVETQYF. As DNA, the CDR3 is TGCGCCACCAGAACAGGGCGGGTTGAGACCCAGTACTTC.

The chain joins TRBV24-1 to TRBJ1-2, with D possibly being TRBD1 (6 bases). The CDR3 is made up of 13 amino acids. Germline lookup yields CDR1 KGHDR and CDR2 SFDVKD. The ends were cut back, 6 bases at V and 8 bases at J, with 15 bases in the middle. The CDR3 DNA reads TGTGCCACCAGTATTGGGGGCGCTGGCGGCTACACCTTC. Translated, it gives CATSIGGAGGYTF.

This clone was seen just once. The V call is TRBV12-3 or TRBV12-4, the J call TRBJ1-2; no firm D call. V was trimmed by 3 bases and J by 0 bases, leaving 5 bases between them. The CDR3 contains 13 residues. CDR3 bases: TGTGCCAGCAGTTTGGGCTCTAACTATGGCTACACCTTC. Translation gives CASSLGSNYGYTF.